This entry lists 3 T cell receptor beta chains sequenced from one sample in a study of blood T cell repertoires in COVID-19. Profiling relied on immunoSEQ multiplex PCR, and the TCRdb table lists in-frame clones only, not all of them. Altogether 200,000 to 250,000 clones are present, under 90% being singletons, with the ten largest covering more than 3%. Sequenced: PBMCs or T cells enriched from blood (not recorded which). Receptors originate from a woman aged 60-75 years who had recovered from COVID-19.

The genes are TRBV12-5 and TRBJ2-1, with D tentatively TRBD2 (5 bases). Germline assignment: CDR1 LGHNT and CDR2 FRNRAP. The CDR3 spans 15 residues. The V end was cut by 0 bases, the J end by 2 bases, with 8 bases between. CDR3 loop: CASGLVAVTYNEQFF. The CDR3 DNA sequence: TGTGCTAGTGGTTTGGTAGCGGTAACCTACAATGAGCAGTTCTTC.

The CDR3 coding sequence is TGTGCCAGCAGCCCGAAGAGGAAGGACAGCAGCTTCTCTGGGGCCAACGTCCTGACTTTC. It is translated as CASSPKRKDSSFSGANVLTF. This chain connects TRBV3-1 (or the pseudogene TRBV3-2) to TRBJ2-6; TRBD1 is a possible D gene (6 bases). V was cut by 4 bases and J by 0 bases, with 22 bases left in between. Looked up from germline, CDR1 is LGHDT and CDR2 is YNNKEL (reference sequence). This CDR3 has 20 residues.

This chain joins TRBV27 and TRBJ1-6; D gene uncertain. CDR3 length: 16 amino acids. Trimming took off 6 bases at V and 5 bases at J, with 17 bases between the two ends. The V gene's germline CDR1 is MNHEY and CDR2 SMNVEV (reference sequence). The CDR3 here is CASRDRWQANNSPLHF. Here the CDR3 DNA reads TGTGCCAGCAGAGACCGATGGCAGGCCAATAATTCACCCCTCCACTTT.